A selection of T cell receptor beta chains follows, all from one sample in a study of blood T cell repertoires in COVID-19. Generated by immunoSEQ multiplex PCR, the TCRdb table keeps only in-frame clones and is missing some. The sample includes about 190,000 clones, around nine tenths of them seen just once. The specimen was peripheral blood. These receptors were obtained from a man aged 18 to 35 with active or convalescent COVID-19. CDR3s include the opening cysteine and the closing phenylalanine or tryptophan. A D gene is named only where the DNA matches it firmly. Rows may omit the clone size; those that give it use once, few, many or a size class.

V gene	clone size	J gene	D gene	CDR3 DNA	CDR3 protein
TRBV18	NA	TRBJ1-2	NA	TGTGCCAGCTCACTCACCGGGGGGCCGAACTATGGCTACACCTTC	CASSLTGGPNYGYTF
TRBV19	NA	TRBJ2-5	NA	TGTGCCAGTAGTCCGGGTCCTAGGGAGACCCAGTACTTC	CASSPGPRETQYF
TRBV5-1	NA	TRBJ2-7	NA	TGCGCCAGCAGCTTGGTACAGGGCTACGAGCAGTACTTC	CASSLVQGYEQYF
TRBV29-1	NA	TRBJ2-1	NA	TGCAGCGTTCAGGCAGCTTACAATGAGCAGTTCTTC	CSVQAAYNEQFF
TRBV27	once	TRBJ2-2	TRBD1	TGTGCCAGCAGTTTAATGACAGGGGGCAACACCGGGGAGCTGTTTTTT	CASSLMTGGNTGELFF
TRBV6-1	NA	TRBJ2-4	NA	TGTGCCAGCAGTGAGGCAGGTTACGATTTAGCCAAAAACATTCAGTACTTC	CASSEAGYDLAKNIQYF
TRBV9	NA	TRBJ2-5	TRBD2	TGTGCCAGCAGCGTAGGGGCCCTAGCGGGAGTTTATGAGACCCAGTACTTC	CASSVGALAGVYETQYF
TRBV2	NA	TRBJ2-5	TRBD2	TGTGCCACCCGACCGGGGGGGCGGGAGACCCAGTACTTC	CATRPGGRETQYF
TRBV6-2/TRBV6-3	NA	TRBJ2-7	NA	TGTGCCAGCAGTTACTCGGGCAGACCCTACGAGCAGTACTTC	CASSYSGRPYEQYF
TRBV3-1/TRBV3-2	NA	TRBJ1-1	NA	TGTGCCAGCAGCCACCCGGCGGGGGGCACTGAAGCTTTCTTT	CASSHPAGGTEAFF
TRBV19	NA	TRBJ2-7	NA	TGTGCCAGTAGTATACAAGAGTCAGGGGGGGAGCAGTACTTC	CASSIQESGGEQYF
TRBV7-8	NA	TRBJ1-2	TRBD1	TGTGCCAGCAGCCCGGGACAGAACTATGGCTACACCTTC	CASSPGQNYGYTF
TRBV7-9	NA	TRBJ1-6	TRBD1	TGTGCCAGCAGCCCCAGGGACAGGTTGAGGTCACCCCTCCACTTT	CASSPRDRLRSPLHF
TRBV30	once	TRBJ2-7	NA	TGTGCCTGGACCAGGCTGGGCTACGAGCAGTACTTC	CAWTRLGYEQYF
TRBV2	NA	TRBJ1-2	NA	TGTGCCAGCAACGAGGTTTTTAACTATGGCTACACCTTC	CASNEVFNYGYTF